The 23 T cell receptor beta chains in this list originate from one sample, sequenced in a study of long-term antiretroviral therapy in people with HIV (dated by TCRdb to between 2022 and 2023). Sequencing of the TRB variable region was done with the immunoSEQ hsTCRB v3.0 assay at survey level resolution. Imported from immuneACCESS, the table was reduced by TCRdb to in-frame sequences with V and J called. These copies leave out some clones; in studies compared against another copy, an unresolved V gene accounts for under half, and the cause of the remainder is not known. The sample profile shows more than 35,000 clones; roughly 96% of them were found once. The ten largest clones represent about 3% of the sample. The sample consisted of unsorted PBMCs, taken 3.7 years after starting antiretroviral therapy. Every receptor here comes from a woman aged 45 to 65 with HIV.

This sequence joins TRBV18 and TRBJ1-6; D is ambiguous. CDR1 is KGHSH, CDR2 LQKENI, per germline. The ends were cut back, 6 bases at V and 9 bases at J, with 18 bases in the middle. The CDR3 has 15 residues. In DNA, the CDR3 is TGTGCCAGCTCCATCCGCGGGGAGGCAGGTTCACCCCTCCACTTT. Translation gives CASSIRGEAGSPLHF.

This chain uses TRBV6-1 with TRBJ2-7; D not certain. V dropped 2 bases and J dropped 1 base, with 21 bases sitting between them. Germline V gene sequence: CDR1 MNHNS, CDR2 SASEGT. The CDR3 extends over 18 amino acids. The DNA for the CDR3 is TGTGCCAGCAGTGAATCCCGAATTGGTACGTTTTTATCCTACGAGCAGTACTTC. It encodes CASSESRIGTFLSYEQYF.

V is TRBV28 and J is TRBJ1-2; D is uncertain. Germline CDR1 and CDR2: MDHEN and SYDVKM. The CDR3 contains 12 residues. Trimming left V 7 bases short and J 8 bases short, with 14 bases between. CDR3 nucleotides: TGTGCCAGCAATGTTCGGTTAGGGGGCTACACCTTC. Amino acids: CASNVRLGGYTF.

The chain uses TRBV10-3 and TRBJ1-2, with D possibly matching TRBD1 (6 bases). Trimming took 4 bases from V and 4 from J, leaving 13 bases between them. Germline CDR1 and CDR2: ENHRY and SYGVKD. This CDR3 comprises 14 residues. CDR3 bases: TGTGCCATCAGTGGGGGGCGGGGGCTCTATGGCTACACCTTC. Its translation is CAISGGRGLYGYTF.

The J gene is TRBJ2-7, the V gene TRBV6-5, with D uncertain. CDR1 is MNHEY, CDR2 SVGAGI, per germline. V was clipped by 6 bases and J by 0 bases, with 6 bases between them. The CDR3 consists of 12 residues. CDR3 bases: TGTGCCAGCAGCATGAGCTCCTACGAGCAGTACTTC. Translating gives CASSMSSYEQYF.

V gene TRBV29-1 combines with J gene TRBJ2-7, with D possibly TRBD1 on 8 matching bases. The germline V gene has CDR1 SQVTM and CDR2 ANQGSEA. The CDR3 consists of 13 residues. V was trimmed by 6 bases and J by 6 bases, leaving 18 bases between them. CDR3 loop: CSVEHRGGVEQYF. In nucleotides, the CDR3 is TGCAGCGTGGAGCACAGGGGGGGGGTCGAGCAGTACTTC.

The J gene is TRBJ2-7, the V gene TRBV9, with 8 bases lining up with TRBD1. The CDR3 runs 15 residues. With 1 base clipped from V and 3 bases from J, the junction kept 6 bases outside the gene matches. Germline assignment: CDR1 SGDLS and CDR2 YYNGEE. Written as DNA, the CDR3 is TGTGCCAGCAGCGTATCACAGGGGGTAGACTACGAGCAGTACTTC. Translation gives CASSVSQGVDYEQYF.

The V and J genes are TRBV4-3 and TRBJ2-7; 9 nucleotides match TRBD2. Per germline, CDR1 LGHNA and CDR2 YSLEER. This CDR3 spans 15 amino acids. With V trimmed by 0 bases and J by 12 bases, 12 bases remained unmatched. CDR3 sequence (DNA): TGCGCCAGCAGCCAAGATTCAGCGGGGGGACCCCTAAGGTACTTC. Translating it yields CASSQDSAGGPLRYF.

The chain is built from TRBV10-3 and TRBJ1-5; D gene ambiguous. V lost 0 bases and J 0 bases, leaving 9 bases between the germline ends. Germline lookup yields CDR1 ENHRY and CDR2 SYGVKD. CDR3 length: 16 residues. CDR3 DNA: TGTGCCATCAGTGAGTCGACGGTCCATAGCAATCAGCCCCAGCATTTT. This translates into CAISESTVHSNQPQHF.

The CDR3 region is CASRLAISYNEQFF. The DNA for the CDR3 is TGTGCCAGCAGACTCGCTATCTCCTACAATGAGCAGTTCTTC. J is TRBJ2-1 and V is TRBV2; D gene uncertain. The V gene lost 6 bases and the J gene lost 0 bases, with 9 bases spanning the gap. The CDR3 runs 14 residues. The germline V gene encodes CDR1 SNHLY and CDR2 FYNNEI. Looking up the rest from reference TRBV2 and TRBJ2-1 gives the full variable domain: EPEVTQTPSHQVTQMGQEVILRCVPISNHLYFYWYRQILGQKVEFLVSFYNNEISEKSEIFDDQFSVERPDGSNFTLKIRSTKLEDSAMYFCASRLAISYNEQFFGPGTRLTVL.

J is TRBJ1-2 and V is TRBV4-3; possibly TRBD1 for D (6 bases). V gave up 1 base and J gave up 6 bases, with 12 bases separating them. CDR1 LGHNA and CDR2 YSLEER come from the germline V gene. This CDR3 region has 14 residues. DNA of the CDR3: TGCGCCAGCAGCCAAGTAGCTCAGGGGCATGGCTACACCTTC. Translation: CASSQVAQGHGYTF.

V is TRBV14 and J is TRBJ1-1; tentatively, D is TRBD1 (6 bases). V was shortened by 1 base and J by 4 bases, with 16 bases between the two germline ends. The CDR3 runs to 16 residues. Germline-derived CDR1 and CDR2 are SGHDN and FVKESK. The CDR3 DNA reads TGTGCCAGCAGCCAAGTAGGGGGGGCAATGCGCACTGAAGCTTTCTTT. It translates to CASSQVGGAMRTEAFF. Complete variable domain (other parts from reference TRBV14 and TRBJ1-1): EAGVTQFPSHSVIEKGQTVTLRCDPISGHDNLYWYRRVMGKEIKFLLHFVKESKQDESGMPNNRFLAERTGGTYSTLKVQPAELEDSGVYFCASSQVGGAMRTEAFFGQGTRLTVV.

V usage is TRBV9 and J usage is TRBJ2-3; the D gene is possibly TRBD2 (6 bases). Germline values: CDR1 SGDLS, CDR2 YYNGEE. The CDR3 is 15 amino acids. V gave up 4 bases and J gave up 2 bases, with 14 bases separating them. The CDR3 sequence: CASSPSGDPTDTQYF. The DNA of the CDR3 is TGTGCCAGCAGCCCATCGGGGGACCCCACAGATACGCAGTATTTT.

V is TRBV7-8 and J is TRBJ1-1; 9 bases fit TRBD1. The trim removed 2 bases at V and 7 bases at J, leaving 8 bases unmatched. CDR3 length: 15 amino acids. CDR1 is SGHVS and CDR2 is FQNEAQ in the germline V gene. CDR3 amino acids: CASSLRDRDFGEAFF. Here the CDR3 DNA reads TGTGCCAGCAGCTTAAGGGACAGGGACTTCGGTGAAGCTTTCTTT.

The CDR3 sequence is CAWSGPPSPTGELFF. CDR3 sequence (DNA): TGTGCCTGGAGTGGGCCGCCGTCCCCCACCGGGGAGCTGTTTTTT. This chain joins TRBV30 and TRBJ2-2, with D unresolved. The CDR3 runs 15 residues. Germline CDR1 GTSNPN, CDR2 SVGIG (reference sequence). Trimming left V 1 base short and J 4 bases short, with 13 bases between.

As concerns this clone: A junction end diverges from the germline sequence, so it may reflect a read error. This chain links TRBV2 with TRBJ1-5; D possibly corresponds to TRBD1 (6 bases). Germline values: CDR1 SNHLY, CDR2 FYNNEI. The CDR3 runs 13 residues. The CDR3 loop reads CASNEQGNQPQHF. The CDR3 nucleotides are TGTGCCAGCAATGAACAGGGAAATCAGCCCCAGCATTTT.

This sequence joins TRBV28 and TRBJ1-2; D gene unclear. Trimming cost V 2 bases and J 6 bases, with 10 bases left between them. This CDR3 spans 13 amino acids. Germline V lookup: CDR1 MDHEN, CDR2 SYDVKM. CDR3 nucleotides: TGTGCCAGCAGTTTAACCGGGGTGCATGGCTACACCTTC. Translation: CASSLTGVHGYTF.

The rearrangement joins TRBV27 to TRBJ1-1; tentative D call: TRBD1 (6 bases). From germline, CDR1 is MNHEY and CDR2 SMNVEV (reference sequence). The CDR3 totals 16 residues. The V gene lost 3 bases and the J gene lost 0 bases, with 14 bases spanning the gap. DNA of the CDR3: TGTGCCAGCAGTTTTGGGGGGGGCTACATGAACACTGAAGCTTTCTTT. It specifies CASSFGGGYMNTEAFF.

This chain joins TRBV30 and TRBJ1-1; the match to TRBD1 covers 7 bases. The CDR3 consists of 13 residues. J lost 10 bases, V lost 1 base, and 9 bases had no gene match. Germline V lookup: CDR1 GTSNPN, CDR2 SVGIG (reference sequence). The CDR3 DNA follows: TGTGCCTGGAGTGCAAGCGGGACAGTCGCAGCTTTCTTT. Encoded protein: CAWSASGTVAAFF.

The genes are TRBV9 and TRBJ1-1; D unclear. Trimming left V 4 bases short and J 0 bases short, with 13 bases between. The CDR3 extends over 15 amino acids. Germline assignment: CDR1 SGDLS and CDR2 YYNGEE. For the CDR3, the DNA is TGTGCCAGCAGCAAAGTCGGCAATGTGAACACTGAAGCTTTCTTT. It codes for CASSKVGNVNTEAFF.

The CDR3 is CASSLEGDSPLHF. The CDR3 DNA reads as TGTGCCAGCAGCTTGGAAGGGGACTCACCCCTCCACTTT. The genes are TRBV5-5 and TRBJ1-6; a possible D gene is TRBD1 (5 bases). The germline V gene has CDR1 SGHKS and CDR2 YYEKEE (reference sequence). V dropped 0 bases and J dropped 10 bases, with 8 bases sitting between them. This CDR3 contains 13 residues.

The chain links TRBV5-1 to TRBJ2-5, with 8 positions matching TRBD1. Germline values: CDR1 SGHRS, CDR2 YFSETQ. The V segment lost 4 bases and the J segment 4 bases; nucleotides outside the gene matches: 9. This CDR3 has 15 residues. In DNA form, the CDR3 reads TGCGCCAGCAGCGCAGGGACAGGTCGGGGAGAGACCCAGTACTTC. Translation gives CASSAGTGRGETQYF.

V is TRBV4-1 and J is TRBJ2-3; 7 nucleotides align to TRBD2. The junction had 12 bases not matched to a gene; V was cut back by 4 bases and J by 5 bases. CDR3 length equals 16 residues. Germline V lookup: CDR1 MGHRA, CDR2 YSYEKL. The CDR3 coding sequence is TGCGCCAGCAGCCTCCGGGGAGGGGCTCCGGGAGATACGCAGTATTTT. Translating gives CASSLRGGAPGDTQYF.